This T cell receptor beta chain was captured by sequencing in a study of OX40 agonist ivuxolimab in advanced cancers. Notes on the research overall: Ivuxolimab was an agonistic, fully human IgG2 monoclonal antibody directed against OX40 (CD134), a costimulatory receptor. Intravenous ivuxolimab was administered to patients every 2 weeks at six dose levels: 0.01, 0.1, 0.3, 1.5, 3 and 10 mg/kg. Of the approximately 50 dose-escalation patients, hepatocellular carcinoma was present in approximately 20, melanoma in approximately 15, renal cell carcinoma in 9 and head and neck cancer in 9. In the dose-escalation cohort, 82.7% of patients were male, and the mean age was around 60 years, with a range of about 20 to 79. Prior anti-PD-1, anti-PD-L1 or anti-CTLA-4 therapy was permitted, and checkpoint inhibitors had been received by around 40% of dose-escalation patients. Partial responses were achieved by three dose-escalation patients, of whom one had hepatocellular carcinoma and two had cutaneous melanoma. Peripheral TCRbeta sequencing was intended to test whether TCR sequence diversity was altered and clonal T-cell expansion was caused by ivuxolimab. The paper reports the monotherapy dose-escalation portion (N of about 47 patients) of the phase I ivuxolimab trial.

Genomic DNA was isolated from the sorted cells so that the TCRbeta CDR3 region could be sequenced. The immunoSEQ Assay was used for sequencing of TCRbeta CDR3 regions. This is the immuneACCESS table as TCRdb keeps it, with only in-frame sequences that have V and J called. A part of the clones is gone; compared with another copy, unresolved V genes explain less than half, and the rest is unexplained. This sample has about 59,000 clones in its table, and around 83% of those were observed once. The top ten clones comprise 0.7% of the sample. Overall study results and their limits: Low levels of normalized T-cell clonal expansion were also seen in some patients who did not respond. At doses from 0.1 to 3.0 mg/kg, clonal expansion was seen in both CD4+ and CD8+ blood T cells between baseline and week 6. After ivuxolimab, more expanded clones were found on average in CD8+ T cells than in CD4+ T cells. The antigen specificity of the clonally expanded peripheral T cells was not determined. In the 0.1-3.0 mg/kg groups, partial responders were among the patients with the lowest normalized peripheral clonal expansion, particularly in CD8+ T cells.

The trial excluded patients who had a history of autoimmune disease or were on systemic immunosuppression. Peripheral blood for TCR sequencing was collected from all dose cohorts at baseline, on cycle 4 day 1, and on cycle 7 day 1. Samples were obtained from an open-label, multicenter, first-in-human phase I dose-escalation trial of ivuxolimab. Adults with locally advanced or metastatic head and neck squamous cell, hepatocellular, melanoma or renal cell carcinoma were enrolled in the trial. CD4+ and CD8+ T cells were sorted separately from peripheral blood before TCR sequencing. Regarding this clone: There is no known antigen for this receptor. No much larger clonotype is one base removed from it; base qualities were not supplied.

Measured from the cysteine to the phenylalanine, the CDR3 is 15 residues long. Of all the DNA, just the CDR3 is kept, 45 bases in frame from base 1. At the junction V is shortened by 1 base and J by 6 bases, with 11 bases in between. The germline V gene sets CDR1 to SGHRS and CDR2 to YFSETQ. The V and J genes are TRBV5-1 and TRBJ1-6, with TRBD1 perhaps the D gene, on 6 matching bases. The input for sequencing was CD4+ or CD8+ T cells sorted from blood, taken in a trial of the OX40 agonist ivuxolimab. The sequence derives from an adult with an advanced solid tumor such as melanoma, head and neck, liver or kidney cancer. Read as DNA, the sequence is TGCGCCAGCAGCTTGAAGGGGGACCGTAATTCACCCCTCCACTTT. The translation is CASSLKGDRNSPLHF.